This T cell receptor beta chain emerged from a study of OX40 agonist ivuxolimab in advanced cancers. Findings of the study overall: Among T cells, CD8+ cells averaged more expanded clones than CD4+ cells. Certain nonresponding patients likewise had low normalized T-cell clonal expansion. CD4+ and CD8+ T cells in blood underwent clonal expansion by week 6 at 0.1 to 3.0 mg/kg.

Baseline, cycle 4 day 1, and cycle 7 day 1 were the blood sampling points. Clones were read by immunoSEQ multiplex PCR, and TCRdb kept only the in-frame ones, dropping some. The sample carries roughly 67,000 clones, more than 70% recorded once. As to this clone: Antigen unknown.

The sequencing used CD4+ or CD8+ T cells sorted from blood, collected in a trial of the OX40 agonist ivuxolimab. This receptor was obtained from an adult with an advanced solid tumor such as melanoma, head and neck, liver or kidney cancer.

As DNA, the CDR3 is TGTGCCAGCTCACCACTTCCTCCAGGTGATCAGCCCCAGCATTTT. Its protein product is CASSPLPPGDQPQHF. The genes are TRBV18 and TRBJ1-5, with D unresolved. This CDR3 has 15 residues. From germline, CDR1 is KGHSH and CDR2 LQKENI. Trimming removed 1 base at V and 5 bases at J, with 12 bases between.